This T cell receptor beta chain appears in the sequencing data of a study of T cell changes during pregnancy in multiple sclerosis. The assay was immunoSEQ multiplex PCR, and TCRdb's table has in-frame clones only and misses some. The profile shows tens of thousands of clones, 90% to 95% of them singletons. CDR1 is SGDLS and CDR2 is YYNGEE in the germline V gene. The CDR3 loop spans 14 amino acids. Trimming took 0 bases from V and 4 from J, leaving 11 bases between them. The receptor's source is a female donor in good health, enrolled as a control in a pregnancy study. The rearrangement links TRBV9 to TRBJ2-7, with D maybe TRBD1 (5 bases). This material consisted of peripheral blood, taken in the first trimester of pregnancy. CDR3 DNA sequence: TGTGCCAGCAGCGTAGAACAGGTACCTTACGAGCAGTACTTC. Translating it yields CASSVEQVPYEQYF. Filled out from reference TRBV9 and TRBJ2-7, the complete variable domain reads DSGVTQTPKHLITATGQRVTLRCSPRSGDLSVYWYQQSLDQGLQFLIQYYNGEERAKGNILERFSAQQFPDLHSELNLSSLELGDSALYFCASSVEQVPYEQYFGPGTRLTVT.